These 25 T cell receptor beta chains were sequenced from one sample in a study of a mutant IDH1 vaccine in newly diagnosed glioma (dated by TCRdb to the early 2020s). Library preparation was by the immunoSEQ multiplex PCR assay. Not all clones reach the TCRdb copy of this immuneACCESS table, which keeps in-frame sequences only. Checked studies attribute under half of the gap to unresolved V genes and leave the rest unexplained. This sample holds about 36,000 clones; roughly 79% were observed only once. 9% to 13% of the sample belongs to the ten largest clones. The intended sense of this specimen's time point label: week 5, during vaccination. Every vaccine dose consisted of 300 ug of a 20-mer mutant IDH1 peptide in Montanide, administered subcutaneously together with topical imiquimod. The antigens of these receptors remain unknown. The sequenced sample was PBMCs, obtained from a glioma patient whose treatment included an IDH1 peptide vaccine. The receptors originated from a middle-aged man with glioma.

This clone was seen a few times. This chain uses TRBV10-1 with TRBJ2-7, with D possibly matching TRBD2 (6 bases). The germline gives CDR1 WNHNN, CDR2 SYGVQD (reference sequence). This CDR3 region has 13 residues. In nucleotides, the CDR3 is TGCCCCATTTGGTGGGAGGACCCCTACGAGCAGTACTTC. Its translation is CPIWWEDPYEQYF.

Here the CDR3 reads CASSKEEASGNTIYF. The CDR3 DNA is TGTGCCAGCAGCAAGGAGGAAGCTTCTGGAAACACCATATATTTT. The V gene is TRBV11-3, the J gene TRBJ1-3; D is unresolved. Germline CDR1 is SGHNT and CDR2 is YENEEA. Trimming took 5 bases from V and 1 from J, leaving 12 bases between them. The CDR3 is made up of 15 amino acids. The full variable domain, completed using reference TRBV11-3 and TRBJ1-3, is EAGVVQSPRYKIIEKKQPVAFWCNPISGHNTLYWYLQNLGQGPELLIRYENEEAVDDSQLPKDRFSAERLKGVDSTLKIQPAELGDSAVYLCASSKEEASGNTIYFGEGSWLTVV.

This sequence joins TRBV18 and TRBJ1-2; D possibly corresponds to TRBD1 (5 bases). Germline V lookup: CDR1 KGHSH, CDR2 LQKENI. This CDR3 comprises 13 residues. Trimming took 4 bases from V and 2 from J, leaving 8 bases between them. CDR3 DNA sequence: TGTGCCAGCTCACGGGGGTCCAACTATGGCTACACCTTC. Amino acids: CASSRGSNYGYTF. Full variable domain (missing parts from reference TRBV18 and TRBJ1-2): NAGVMQNPRHLVRRRGQEARLRCSPMKGHSHVYWYRQLPEEGLKFMVYLQKENIIDESGMPKERFSAEFPKEGPSILRIQQVVRGDSAAYFCASSRGSNYGYTFGSGTRLTVV.

A word on this clone: The junction does not match germline at one end; this may be a read error. The gene calls are TRBV7-8 and TRBJ1-2, with 7 bases lining up with TRBD1. CDR1 and CDR2 from the germline V gene are SGHVS and FQNEAQ. CDR3 length: 12 residues. Here the CDR3 reads CASSLDVGQLLF. In DNA, the CDR3 is TGTGCCAGCAGCTTAGACGTGGGACAGTTACTCTTC. Drawing the rest from reference TRBV7-8 and TRBJ1-2, the complete variable domain is GAGVSQSPRYKVAKRGQDVALRCDPISGHVSLFWYQQALGQGPEFLTYFQNEAQLDKSGLPSDRFFAERPEGSVSTLKIQRTQQEDSAVYLCASSLDVGQLLFGSGTRLTVV.

This sequence joins TRBV29-1 and TRBJ1-1; no clear D. The germline V gene encodes CDR1 SQVTM and CDR2 ANQGSEA. The CDR3 length is 12 residues. The ends were cut back, 4 bases at V and 6 bases at J, with 12 bases in the middle. Here the CDR3 DNA reads TGCAGCGTTGGGAATCCGGGAGCTGAAGCTTTCTTT. This gives the protein CSVGNPGAEAFF.

V usage is TRBV29-1 and J usage is TRBJ2-5, with D possibly matching TRBD1 (5 bases). Germline V gives CDR1 SQVTM, CDR2 ANQGSEA. CDR3 size: 12 residues. Trimming cost V 7 bases and J 4 bases, with 13 bases left between them. The CDR3 is CSALLQAETQYF. Written as DNA, the CDR3 is TGCAGCGCCCTACTACAGGCAGAGACCCAGTACTTC.

This clone was detected only once. This rearrangement joins TRBV7-2 to TRBJ1-1; TRBD1 might be the D (6 bases). This CDR3 contains 15 residues. Trimming shortened V by 6 bases and J by 6 bases, and 20 bases separated the two germline ends. Germline V gives CDR1 SGHTA, CDR2 FQGNSA. The CDR3 DNA follows: TGTGCCAGCAGTCAGGGGCCCGGGACGGTATCTGAAGCTTTCTTT. Its translation is CASSQGPGTVSEAFF.

The gene calls are TRBV5-5 and TRBJ2-4, with D possibly TRBD1 on 6 matching bases. Looked up from germline, CDR1 is SGHKS and CDR2 is YYEKEE (reference sequence). Trimming stripped 2 bases from V and 6 bases from J, with 9 bases between. CDR3 length equals 13 residues. The CDR3 sequence is CASSLPGANIQYF. CDR3 nucleotides: TGTGCCAGCAGCTTACCAGGGGCAAACATTCAGTACTTC.

DNA of the CDR3: TGTGCCAGCACCCTTCTTAGCGGGGGTACTGATACGCAGTATTTT. Encoded protein: CASTLLSGGTDTQYF. The chain has TRBV7-9 and TRBJ2-3; 9 nucleotides align to TRBD2. The germline CDR1 and CDR2 sequences are SEHNR and FQNEAQ (reference sequence). The CDR3 spans 15 residues. J was trimmed by 6 bases and V by 7 bases; bases with no gene match: 11.

The chain is built from TRBV5-1 and TRBJ2-2; 10 positions match TRBD2. The CDR3 loop spans 16 amino acids. With 3 bases clipped from V and 7 bases from J, the junction kept 9 bases outside the gene matches. Per germline, CDR1 SGHRS and CDR2 YFSETQ. The chain's CDR3 is CASSSLSGGANGELFF. CDR3 nucleotide sequence: TGCGCCAGCAGCTCGTTGAGCGGGGGGGCCAACGGGGAGCTGTTTTTT.

This chain uses TRBV30 with TRBJ2-3; the D is unclear. Trimming took off 3 bases at V and 3 bases at J, with 13 bases between the two ends. Germline CDR1 GTSNPN, CDR2 SVGIG (reference sequence). This CDR3 comprises 14 residues. The CDR3 is CAWRKGMITDTQYF. DNA of the CDR3: TGTGCCTGGAGAAAGGGAATGATAACAGATACGCAGTATTTT.

The rearrangement links TRBV5-6 to TRBJ2-3; TRBD2 agrees at 12 bases. V shed 4 bases, J shed 6 bases, and the junction held 9 bases outside the gene matches. CDR3 length: 16 amino acids. Per the germline V gene, CDR1 is SGHDT and CDR2 is YYEEEE. The CDR3 protein is CASSPSPSGGADTQYF. In DNA form, the CDR3 reads TGTGCCAGCAGCCCGTCCCCTAGCGGGGGGGCTGATACGCAGTATTTT.

The chain links TRBV6-4 to TRBJ1-1; D is undetermined. The germline CDR1 and CDR2 sequences are MRHNA and SNTAGT. Trimming shortened V by 6 bases and J by 8 bases, and 19 bases separated the two germline ends. CDR3 length equals 14 residues. The CDR3 bases are TGTGCCAGCAGCCCTCTGGGGAGTTCCCGGGAAGCTTTCTTT. It is translated as CASSPLGSSREAFF.

CDR3 nucleotides: TGTGCCAGCTCTCCTGACAGCATGGGCGGCACCGGGGAGCTGTTTTTT. It codes for CASSPDSMGGTGELFF. The chain employs TRBV18 and TRBJ2-2, with D possibly matching TRBD1 (5 bases). CDR3 length: 16 amino acids. Germline CDR1 reads KGHSH; CDR2 reads LQKENI. Trimming shortened V by 6 bases and J by 4 bases, and 18 bases separated the two germline ends.

The rearrangement joins TRBV7-9 to TRBJ1-2; 7 nucleotides match TRBD1. CDR1 is SEHNR, CDR2 FQNEAQ, per germline (reference sequence). CDR3 length: 12 residues. After removal of 5 bases from V and 8 bases from J, the junction contained 5 bases not matched to a gene. CDR3 amino acids: CASSITGEGYTF. DNA for the CDR3: TGTGCCAGCAGCATAACAGGGGAAGGCTACACCTTC.

Here the CDR3 DNA reads TGTGCCATCAGGGGGCCAGATACGCAGTATTTT. It encodes CAIRGPDTQYF. V gene TRBV10-3 combines with J gene TRBJ2-3; possibly TRBD1 for D (5 bases). Trimming pared 6 bases from V and 4 bases from J, leaving 5 bases between. This CDR3 is 11 amino acids long. The germline V gene encodes CDR1 ENHRY and CDR2 SYGVKD.

The rearrangement links TRBV2 to TRBJ2-5; D not resolved. Germline V lookup: CDR1 SNHLY, CDR2 FYNNEI. Trimming stripped 8 bases from V and 2 bases from J, with 12 bases between. The CDR3 consists of 13 residues. The CDR3 region has the DNA TGTGCCAGCGCATGGATCAGACAAGAGACCCAGTACTTC. Translated: CASAWIRQETQYF.

This rearrangement joins TRBV5-4 to TRBJ1-4; TRBD1 aligns across 8 bases. From germline, CDR1 is SGHNT and CDR2 YYREEE (reference sequence). The CDR3 covers 13 residues. Trimming cost V 3 bases and J 14 bases; bases outside gene matches: 9. The CDR3, as DNA: TGTGCCAGCAGCTCAGAGGACAGGGTGAAGCTGTTTTTT. Amino acid sequence: CASSSEDRVKLFF. The full variable domain, its missing parts supplied by reference TRBV5-4 and TRBJ1-4, is ETGVTQSPTHLIKTRGQQVTLRCSSQSGHNTVSWYQQALGQGPQFIFQYYREEENGRGNFPPRFSGLQFPNYSSELNVNALELDDSALYLCASSSEDRVKLFFGSGTQLSVL.

The J gene is TRBJ1-1, the V gene TRBV6-4; 9 nucleotides align to TRBD1. The CDR3 loop spans 13 amino acids. Trimming removed 6 bases from V and 5 bases from J; junction bases left unmatched: 4. Germline CDR1 is MRHNA and CDR2 is SNTAGT. This CDR3 is CASRKTGGTEAFF. CDR3 DNA sequence: TGTGCCAGCAGGAAGACAGGGGGGACTGAAGCTTTCTTT.

V and J are TRBV4-2 and TRBJ2-5, with 9 positions matching TRBD2. CDR3 length: 14 residues. Germline V gene sequence: CDR1 LGHNA, CDR2 YNFKEQ. The J segment lost 14 bases and the V segment lost 4 bases, leaving 14 bases of the junction unmatched. The CDR3 spells CASSLEDRGGAEYF. The CDR3 nucleotides read TGTGCCAGCAGCCTTGAGGATCGCGGGGGGGCCGAATACTTC.

The chain employs TRBV7-2 and TRBJ1-1, with D perhaps TRBD1 (5 bases). The length of the CDR3 is 15 residues. Germline CDR1 SGHTA, CDR2 FQGNSA. Trimming pared 2 bases from V and 2 bases from J, leaving 12 bases between. In DNA form, the CDR3 reads TGTGCCAGCAGCTTAATGGCGACAGCTAACACTGAAGCTTTCTTT. Translating it yields CASSLMATANTEAFF.

The CDR3 loop is CASSSRYGTGEETQYF. The CDR3 DNA follows: TGTGCCAGCAGCTCACGATATGGGACAGGGGAAGAGACCCAGTACTTC. The chain employs TRBV7-9 and TRBJ2-5; 10 positions match TRBD1. V lost 4 bases to trimming and J lost 3 bases; unmatched junction nucleotides: 8. The CDR3 covers 16 residues. Germline loops: CDR1 SEHNR, CDR2 FQNEAQ (reference sequence).

Details on this clone: One end of the junction is discordant with germline, which a read error may explain. The V gene is TRBV5-1, the J gene TRBJ2-3; 8 bases map to TRBD1. The germline CDR1 and CDR2 sequences are SGHRS and YFSETQ. The CDR3 totals 17 residues. The CDR3 protein is CASSADRGSSSTNTQYF. CDR3 nucleotide sequence: TGCGCCAGCAGCGCAGACAGGGGCTCCTCCTCCACAAATACGCAGTATTTT.

The J gene is TRBJ2-5, the V gene TRBV20-1; D is ambiguous. Germline CDR1 DFQATT, CDR2 SNEGSKA (reference sequence). Trimming took 3 bases from V and 6 from J, leaving 5 bases between them. This CDR3 region has 10 residues. In nucleotides, the CDR3 is TGCAGTGCTAGCCTAAAGACCCAGTACTTC. Translating gives CSASLKTQYF.

V is TRBV28 and J is TRBJ1-1; D may be TRBD1 (6 bases). The CDR3 totals 15 residues. With 5 bases removed from V and 0 bases from J, the gap between germline ends came to 13 bases. Germline V lookup: CDR1 MDHEN, CDR2 SYDVKM. The CDR3 spells CASSARTAMNTEAFF. The DNA for the CDR3 is TGTGCCAGCAGTGCCCGGACAGCAATGAACACTGAAGCTTTCTTT. Variable domain in full (rest from reference TRBV28 and TRBJ1-1): DVKVTQSSRYLVKRTGEKVFLECVQDMDHENMFWYRQDPGLGLRLIYFSYDVKMKEKGDIPEGYSVSREKKERFSLILESASTNQTSMYLCASSARTAMNTEAFFGQGTRLTVV.